This record covers a single TCR beta chain. As to time point: neoterminal ileum biopsy at postoperative endoscopy, about 6 months after surgery. This entry is derived from a study of T cell repertoires in ileal Crohn's disease. Libraries were prepared by immunoSEQ multiplex PCR; TCRdb keeps only in-frame clonotypes and omits some of them. The sample holds 15,000 to 20,000 clones; about three quarters are singletons and the top ten take 4.2%. The germline V gene has CDR1 SGHTA and CDR2 FQGNSA. This CDR3 has 15 amino acids. Trimming pared 1 base from V and 1 base from J, leaving 10 bases between. This chain connects TRBV7-2 to TRBJ1-1, with D perhaps TRBD1 (6 bases). The sequencing input was ileal tissue. This TCR was sampled from an adult with Crohn's disease. CDR3 protein: CASSLVGQQNTEAFF. The CDR3 nucleotides are TGTGCCAGCAGCTTAGTTGGACAGCAGAACACTGAAGCTTTCTTT.